Shown below are 17 T cell receptor beta chains from a single sample sequenced in a study of T cell responses to AZD1222 COVID-19 vaccine. Libraries were prepared by immunoSEQ multiplex PCR; TCRdb keeps only in-frame clonotypes and omits some of them. The sample has 200,000 or so clones, more than 75% seen once. The sample in question was peripheral blood, obtained on day 0 of MenACWY control vaccination. The receptors were gathered from an adult in good health.

This clone was observed a single time. V usage is TRBV7-9 and J usage is TRBJ2-1, with 9 bases matching TRBD2. Germline CDR1 SEHNR, CDR2 FQNEAQ (reference sequence). CDR3 length equals 16 residues. V was pared by 1 base and J by 9 bases, with 10 bases of the junction left unmatched. The DNA for the CDR3 is TGTGCCAGCAGCTTAGGTAGCGGGAGCGCCGGTGTTGAGCAGTTCTTC. This encodes CASSLGSGSAGVEQFF.

J is TRBJ1-4 and V is TRBV10-3, with TRBD1 as a possible D gene (5 bases). The CDR3 has 16 amino acids. Germline-derived CDR1 and CDR2 are ENHRY and SYGVKD. Between the trimmed V and J ends, which lost 0 bases and 8 bases, there was a span of 16 bases. The CDR3 loop is CAISESEGQGSEKLFF. Here the CDR3 DNA reads TGTGCCATCAGTGAGTCGGAGGGTCAGGGCAGCGAAAAACTGTTTTTT.

The rearrangement links TRBV6-5 to TRBJ1-2; 10 bases map to TRBD1. With 0 bases clipped from V and 8 bases from J, the junction kept 3 bases outside the gene matches. This CDR3 is built from 14 residues. Germline CDR1 reads MNHEY; CDR2 reads SVGAGI. CDR3 residues: CASSYSGQGTGYTF. CDR3 bases: TGTGCCAGCAGTTACTCGGGACAGGGGACCGGCTACACCTTC.

In its sample, this clone was seen a few times. The CDR3 spells CSVEPHGRRDTEAFF. The CDR3 DNA sequence: TGCAGCGTTGAACCGCACGGGAGGCGGGACACTGAAGCTTTCTTT. This sequence joins TRBV29-1 and TRBJ1-1; D call uncertain. CDR1 and CDR2 from the germline V gene are SQVTM and ANQGSEA. With 2 bases removed from V and 3 bases from J, the gap between germline ends came to 16 bases. The length of the CDR3 is 15 residues.

This chain connects TRBV30 to TRBJ2-1; 11 bases are shared with TRBD2. The J segment lost 9 bases and the V segment lost 8 bases, leaving 12 bases of the junction unmatched. This CDR3 has 14 amino acids. Looked up from germline, CDR1 is GTSNPN and CDR2 is SVGIG (reference sequence). DNA for the CDR3: TGTGCCCTTAGCGGGGGGGGCGCCGTCGTTGAGCAGTTCTTC. Protein: CALSGGGAVVEQFF.

The chain couples TRBV6-1 to TRBJ1-2, with 9 bases matching TRBD1. The J segment lost 8 bases and the V segment lost 2 bases, leaving 21 bases of the junction unmatched. Germline CDR1 is MNHNS and CDR2 is SASEGT. The CDR3 runs to 19 residues. CDR3 region: CASSESFVGDRDSSGGYTF. DNA of the CDR3: TGTGCCAGCAGTGAAAGTTTTGTTGGGGACAGGGACTCGTCGGGAGGCTACACCTTC.

The V call is TRBV7-9, the J call TRBJ1-3, with unresolved D. Trimming removed 1 base from V and 0 bases from J, with 7 bases in between. Germline CDR1 and CDR2: SEHNR and FQNEAQ (reference sequence). The CDR3 contains 15 residues. This chain's CDR3 is CASSLDWSSGNTIYF. CDR3 bases: TGTGCCAGCAGCTTAGACTGGAGCTCTGGAAACACCATATATTTT. Supplemented by reference TRBV7-9 and TRBJ1-3, the full variable domain reads DTGVSQNPRHKITKRGQNVTFRCDPISEHNRLYWYRQTLGQGPEFLTYFQNEAQLEKSRLLSDRFSAERPKGSFSTLEIQRTEQGDSAMYLCASSLDWSSGNTIYFGEGSWLTVV.

This chain uses TRBV5-5 with TRBJ2-7; 8 nucleotides match TRBD2. With V trimmed by 1 base and J by 0 bases, 6 bases remained unmatched. CDR3 size: 16 residues. CDR1 and CDR2 from the germline V gene are SGHKS and YYEKEE (reference sequence). The CDR3 spells CASSLFGGRSSYEQYF. The DNA for the CDR3 is TGTGCCAGCAGCTTGTTCGGCGGGAGGAGCTCCTACGAGCAGTACTTC.

The chain couples TRBV7-9 to TRBJ2-5, with TRBD2 matching over 7 bases. V lost 1 base to trimming and J lost 2 bases; unmatched junction nucleotides: 7. Germline lookup yields CDR1 SEHNR and CDR2 FQNEAQ (reference sequence). This CDR3 is 16 amino acids long. In DNA, the CDR3 is TGTGCCAGCAGCTTAGGGGAACTAGCGAATCAAGAGACCCAGTACTTC. This gives the protein CASSLGELANQETQYF.

V gene TRBV5-1 combines with J gene TRBJ2-7; no firm D call. Trimming left V 3 bases short and J 5 bases short, with 18 bases between. The germline V gene has CDR1 SGHRS and CDR2 YFSETQ. The CDR3 extends over 15 amino acids. The chain's CDR3 is CASSWSLGRKDEQYF. CDR3 DNA sequence: TGCGCCAGCAGCTGGTCACTGGGAAGAAAAGACGAGCAGTACTTC.

This clone was seen a single time. The genes are TRBV4-2 and TRBJ2-5, with D tentatively TRBD1 (5 bases). The CDR3 consists of 16 residues. V was clipped by 0 bases and J by 0 bases, with 11 bases between them. CDR1 and CDR2 from the germline V gene are LGHNA and YNFKEQ. This CDR3 is CASSQEGATYQETQYF. In DNA, the CDR3 is TGTGCCAGCAGCCAAGAAGGGGCAACGTACCAAGAGACCCAGTACTTC.

This clone came up once. The chain uses TRBV5-1 and TRBJ2-1, with D perhaps TRBD2 (5 bases). V shed 3 bases and J shed 5 bases, with 12 bases lying between them. The CDR3 totals 14 residues. The germline gives CDR1 SGHRS, CDR2 YFSETQ. In DNA, the CDR3 is TGCGCCAGCAGCTCCGTAGCGAGGAACAATGAGCAGTTCTTC. It encodes CASSSVARNNEQFF.

J is TRBJ2-3 and V is TRBV28; 8 nucleotides agree with TRBD2. Trimming took 6 bases from V and 0 from J; bases not matched to a gene: 11. Per germline, CDR1 MDHEN and CDR2 SYDVKM. The CDR3 covers 17 residues. Here the CDR3 reads CASSPILASGSTDTQYF. In nucleotides, the CDR3 is TGTGCCAGCAGCCCGATCCTGGCTAGCGGGAGCACAGATACGCAGTATTTT.

CDR3: CASSSPQGDGYTF. The CDR3 region has the DNA TGTGCCAGCAGTTCCCCCCAGGGGGATGGCTACACCTTC. The chain uses TRBV6-5 and TRBJ1-2, with 7 bases matching TRBD1. This CDR3 has 13 residues. From germline, CDR1 is MNHEY and CDR2 SVGAGI. Trimming removed 4 bases from V and 6 bases from J; junction bases left unmatched: 5.

The chain links TRBV19 to TRBJ1-5, with 11 bases lining up with TRBD1. Losses at the gene ends were 7 bases for V and 7 bases for J; bases not matched to a gene: 6. Germline loops: CDR1 LNHDA, CDR2 SQIVND (reference sequence). The CDR3 sequence is 14 residues long. DNA for the CDR3: TGTGCCAGTACCGGACAGGGGGCAAGGCAGCCCCAGCATTTT. Residues: CASTGQGARQPQHF. The full variable domain, completed using reference TRBV19 and TRBJ1-5, is DGGITQSPKYLFRKEGQNVTLSCEQNLNHDAMYWYRQDPGQGLRLIYYSQIVNDFQKGDIAEGYSVSREKKESFPLTVTSAQKNPTAFYLCASTGQGARQPQHFGDGTRLSIL.

About this clone itself: The sample has other DNA sequences that encode this CDR3 too. The chain joins TRBV19 to TRBJ2-5; tentative D call: TRBD2 (5 bases). The CDR3 is 14 amino acids. Germline assignment: CDR1 LNHDA and CDR2 SQIVND (reference sequence). Trimming stripped 0 bases from V and 5 bases from J, with 10 bases between. CDR3 sequence reads: CASSIDPGSETQYF. The CDR3 DNA is TGTGCCAGTAGTATAGATCCGGGGTCTGAGACCCAGTACTTC.

This chain connects TRBV6-2 or TRBV6-3 to TRBJ1-1, with D unclear. Trimming removed 3 bases at V and 4 bases at J, with 15 bases between. CDR1 and CDR2 (germline): MNHEY, SVGEGT. This CDR3 is built from 15 residues. CDR3 amino acids: CASSYPPAGGTEAFF. The CDR3 region has the DNA TGTGCCAGCAGTTATCCGCCGGCGGGCGGCACTGAAGCTTTCTTT.